This is a list of T cell receptor beta chains from one sample in a study of shared clonotypes between healthy human individuals. Some clones are missing from TCRdb's copy, which holds only in-frame ones; the method was immunoSEQ multiplex PCR. Among 600,000 or so clones, 95% to 98% were seen once, and the ten largest hold approximately 0.3%. Specimen: naive CD8+ T cells sorted from blood. These receptor sequences come from a man aged 30 to 45 in good health. The conserved cysteine and the conserved F or W are not part of the CDR3 here.

j_call v_call cdr3_aa
TRBJ1-3 TRBV5-1 ASSLTGSGNTIY
TRBJ2-3 TRBV7-9 ASSLSTSGETDTQY
TRBJ2-7 TRBV27 ASSPGLGYEQY
TRBJ2-3 TRBV4-1 ASSQGLSGRSFTDTQY
TRBJ2-3 TRBV6-5 ASTTGQTSTDTQY
TRBJ2-7 TRBV7-2 ASRPSLGVYEQY
TRBJ1-5 TRBV18 ASSPDRQPQH
TRBJ2-1 TRBV20-1 SARDSYEQF
TRBJ1-2 TRBV4-1 ASSQDLLGQVYGYT
TRBJ1-2 TRBV11-2 ASSLVSGSSPYGYT
TRBJ2-2 TRBV12-5 ASSITGELF
TRBJ1-1 TRBV9 ASSAGDPNTEAF
TRBJ1-1 TRBV29-1 SVEGGTGAEYEAF
TRBJ2-5 TRBV14 ASSQAGSETQY
TRBJ2-7 TRBV7-9 ASSSNRGNRGYEQY
TRBJ1-5 TRBV28 ASSSWDSHSNQPQH
TRBJ2-1 TRBV29-1 SVSSGPYNEQF
TRBJ1-5 TRBV28 ASGMTVDSNQPQH
TRBJ1-5 TRBV7-9 ASSSRDSNQPQH
TRBJ2-6 TRBV7-4 ASSLHTSSQSRANVLT
TRBJ2-2 TRBV19 ASSIGQGNTGELF
TRBJ2-1 TRBV11-2 ASSFLSGPYNEQF
TRBJ2-7 TRBV6-1 ASLLAGGGYEQY
TRBJ2-3 TRBV6-5 ASGWMGDTQY
TRBJ2-3 TRBV9 ASGDTQY
TRBJ2-3 TRBV10-1 ASSGTSGRGRTDTQY
TRBJ2-1 TRBV12-5 ASGLFTSGYDDEQF
TRBJ2-7 TRBV29-1 SVVSENSYEQY
TRBJ1-2 TRBV27 ASTPGQGGYGYT
TRBJ1-1 TRBV18 ASSPTRGVANTEAF
TRBJ2-1 TRBV9 ASSVYRQGNPISYNEQF
TRBJ1-2 TRBV2 ASSDSRLLDYGYT
TRBJ1-2 TRBV28 ASSFGSEHGYT
TRBJ1-3 TRBV18 ASSPPVPGLGNTIY
TRBJ2-7 TRBV5-6 ASSGGTSGRHEQY
TRBJ1-2 TRBV29-1 SVEDRGYGYT
TRBJ2-4 TRBV10-2 ASTPGGEWAKNIQY
TRBJ2-6 TRBV4-1 ASSGQSGANVLT
TRBJ2-7 TRBV20-1 SARDSYEQY
TRBJ2-1 TRBV4-3 ASSQDSGGYNEQF
TRBJ2-7 TRBV10-1 ASSPSGSLDEQY
TRBJ2-2 TRBV4-2 ASSQDRGGTGELF
TRBJ2-1 TRBV7-9 ASSPVGYNEQF
TRBJ1-2 TRBV6-6 ASSYQGQNYGYT
TRBJ1-2 TRBV4-3 ASSQVAGRGPGYT
TRBJ2-5 TRBV7-9 ASSLLGSKETQY
TRBJ1-5 TRBV27 ASSLGQGDQPQH
TRBJ1-3 TRBV7-9 ASSQSRDGRNTIY
TRBJ2-7 TRBV29-1 SVAGHLLGYEQY
TRBJ1-5 TRBV7-9 ASSQGTPSAQPQH
TRBJ2-7 TRBV29-1 SVDRGQGISYEQY
TRBJ2-1 TRBV27 ASSPPGLAGGSYNEQF
TRBJ1-5 TRBV5-1 ASSPTGHQPQH